Following are 14 T cell receptor beta chains from one sample sequenced in a study of post-analysis software for immune sequencing data. General observations from the study: Several TRBV segments were more frequent in patients than controls; TRBV5-6, TRBV5-1 and TRBV20-1 belonged to this group.

Which antigens these TCRs recognize remains unknown. The TCR beta cDNA libraries carried unique molecular identifiers. One entry per CDR3 protein, called by TCRdb with MiXCR from the PCR reads. The profile shows roughly 200,000 distinct CDR3 sequences, around 30% of them singletons. The sample comprised blood. The receptors derive from a girl aged 2-17 years with multiple sclerosis.

The chain joins TRBV11-2 to TRBJ2-2; TRBD2 matches at 12 bases. CDR1 is SGHAT and CDR2 is FQNNGV in the germline V gene. The CDR3 length is 17 residues. V was pared by 3 bases and J by 4 bases, with 6 bases of the junction left unmatched. CDR3 protein: CASSFRLAGAGTGELFF. DNA for the CDR3: TGTGCCAGCAGCTTTAGACTAGCGGGGGCGGGCACCGGGGAGCTGTTTTTT.

This clonotype appeared many times. This rearrangement joins TRBV2 to TRBJ2-3, with D tentatively TRBD1 (6 bases). This CDR3 spans 13 amino acids. The germline V gene has CDR1 SNHLY and CDR2 FYNNEI. V lost 4 bases and J 4 bases, leaving 9 bases between the germline ends. The CDR3 region is CASSGQVPDTQYF. Here the CDR3 DNA reads TGTGCCAGCAGTGGACAGGTCCCAGATACGCAGTATTTT.

This clonotype was counted many times. V is TRBV20-1 and J is TRBJ1-2; no clear D gene. V was clipped by 6 bases and J by 4 bases, with 15 bases between them. The CDR3 runs to 13 residues. CDR1 is DFQATT, CDR2 SNEGSKA, per germline (reference sequence). The CDR3: CSAERQDTYGYTF. For the CDR3, the DNA is TGCAGTGCCGAGCGACAAGATACCTATGGCTACACCTTC.

A word on this clonotype: This sequence may be a read error, since a much larger clone differs from it by one base. This chain connects TRBV20-1 to TRBJ2-5, with 7 bases matching TRBD2. Germline values: CDR1 DFQATT, CDR2 SNEGSKA (reference sequence). Trimming removed 3 bases from V and 11 bases from J; junction bases left unmatched: 24. The CDR3 runs 17 residues. DNA for the CDR3: TGCAGTGCTAGTTCTATATCGCGGGGGAGCTCCTACAATGAGCAGTACTTC. Its protein product is CSASSISRGSSYNEQYF.

V gene TRBV28 combines with J gene TRBJ1-5, with D unresolved. The CDR3 runs 15 residues. Trimming took off 7 bases at V and 4 bases at J, with 17 bases between the two ends. Germline values: CDR1 MDHEN, CDR2 SYDVKM. CDR3 coding DNA: TGTGCCAGCACCCCTGGACTAGGGTTAAATCAGCCCCAGCATTTT. Protein product: CASTPGLGLNQPQHF.

The chain combines TRBV20-1 with TRBJ1-5, with D perhaps matching TRBD1 (5 bases). Germline loops: CDR1 DFQATT, CDR2 SNEGSKA (reference sequence). V was trimmed by 8 bases and J by 11 bases, leaving 28 bases between them. The CDR3 loop spans 15 amino acids. The CDR3 bases are TGCAGTACCCTCCGGGGGAGGGGCCCCCTTTGGGCCCAGCATTTT. Amino acids: CSTLRGRGPLWAQHF.

Details on this clonotype: A much larger clone differs from this one at a single base, so this may be a read error. The V and J genes are TRBV4-1 and TRBJ2-5; D ambiguous. The J call is uncertain, as TRBJ2-7 better fits the DNA end. CDR3 length: 14 residues. From germline, CDR1 is MGHRA and CDR2 YSYEKL. In DNA, the CDR3 is TGCGCCAGCAGCTCGCGGACCGGCACCCACGAGCAGTACTTC. Translation: CASSSRTGTHEQYF.

The chain recombines TRBV12-3 or TRBV12-4 with TRBJ1-2; D unclear. The CDR3 is 13 amino acids. Trimming took off 3 bases at V and 8 bases at J, with 13 bases between the two ends. Here the CDR3 reads CASSFRSFEGYTF. DNA of the CDR3: TGTGCCAGCAGTTTCCGGTCCTTTGAGGGCTACACCTTC.

This clonotype has just a few counts. The rearrangement links TRBV10-2 to TRBJ1-1; D unclear. The length of the CDR3 is 11 residues. V was trimmed by 9 bases and J by 2 bases, leaving 7 bases between them. CDR1 and CDR2 (germline): WSHSY, SAAADI. The CDR3 sequence: CASGVNTEAFF. The CDR3 nucleotides read TGCGCCAGTGGAGTTAACACTGAAGCTTTCTTT.

This clonotype was counted at least ten times. CDR3 residues: CASSSPKGSRTQYF. The CDR3 nucleotides read TGTGCCAGCAGCTCCCCGAAGGGGAGTCGGACCCAGTACTTC. This chain connects TRBV7-2 to TRBJ2-5; perhaps D is TRBD1 or TRBD2 (5 bases each). Between the trimmed V and J ends, which lost 4 bases and 7 bases, there was a span of 16 bases. This CDR3 has 14 residues. Looked up from germline, CDR1 is SGHTA and CDR2 is FQGNSA.

The table lists this clonotype with many counts. The chain has TRBV20-1 and TRBJ2-7, with 9 bases lining up with TRBD1. V trimming: 6 bases; J trimming: 3 bases; junction bases outside the gene matches: 3. This CDR3 has 12 residues. Germline assignment: CDR1 DFQATT and CDR2 SNEGSKA (reference sequence). The DNA for the CDR3 is TGCAGTGCCCAGACAGGGGGCTACGAGCAGTACTTC. As protein: CSAQTGGYEQYF.

This clonotype was seen a few times. V usage is TRBV12-3 or TRBV12-4 and J usage is TRBJ1-2, with 11 bases aligning to TRBD1. CDR3 size: 15 residues. V was pared by 5 bases and J by 7 bases, with 9 bases of the junction left unmatched. The CDR3 reads CASSLDRGRVGGYTF. In DNA, the CDR3 is TGTGCCAGCAGTCTGGACAGGGGGCGAGTCGGTGGCTACACCTTC.

This clonotype was picked up many times. The J gene is TRBJ1-5, the V gene TRBV10-3, with 8 bases identical to TRBD1. The trim removed 3 bases at V and 5 bases at J, leaving 6 bases unmatched. Per germline, CDR1 ENHRY and CDR2 SYGVKD. CDR3 length: 15 amino acids. As DNA, the CDR3 is TGTGCCATCAGTGACTCCGACAGGGGTTATCAGCCCCAGCATTTT. This translates into CAISDSDRGYQPQHF.

This clonotype came up many times. The chain's CDR3 is CAISDPSGSSSYNEQFF. For the CDR3, the DNA is TGTGCCATCAGTGATCCCTCCGGCTCGAGCTCCTACAATGAGCAGTTCTTC. V is TRBV10-3 and J is TRBJ2-1; unclear D gene. From germline, CDR1 is ENHRY and CDR2 SYGVKD. The V end was cut by 3 bases, the J end by 0 bases, with 15 bases between. The CDR3 has 17 residues.